The TCR beta chain described here comes from a study of tumor-infiltrating lymphocytes in primary liver carcinoma. Study-level background: Both sexes were represented among patients, who were 30 to 69 years old. Staging placed the tumors at T1-T3 N0M0, and they measured roughly 4.2 to 10 cm across.

Study-level points and caveats: Tumor samples exhibited a significantly greater top-250-clone fraction than blood samples (p = 0.039).

Germline V gives CDR1 MNHEY, CDR2 SVGAGI. The CDR3 sequence is 16 residues long. The V gene end was trimmed by 2 bases and the J gene end by 4 bases; junction bases not matched to a gene: 7. Between about 17 and 34 mg of unsorted bulk tissue served as the source from which RNA and DNA were co-extracted. This clonotype was seen at least ten times. Its antigen is unidentified. A primer in the constant region served to generate TCR beta cDNA from 450 to 600 ng of total RNA. Investigators got TCR beta libraries out of three nested multiplex PCR rounds, done with slightly modified ARM-PCR. Use of TRBV1-TRBV30 forward primers with a C-beta reverse primer characterized the first two PCR rounds, which lasted 10 cycles each. TCRdb processed the multiplex PCR reads anew with MiXCR; each CDR3 protein has one entry. The sample holds about 110,000 distinct CDR3 sequences, around two thirds seen once.

The chain carries TRBV6-5 and TRBJ2-1; TRBD1 matches at 8 bases. This TCR derives from a woman aged 55 to 70 with primary liver carcinoma and hepatitis B virus infection. Sequencing was carried out using liver tumor tissue from sampling region 1. Sample subset: tumor region T1, superior pole. The CDR3 loop is CASSYKGQVKYNEQFF. DNA for the CDR3: TGTGCCAGCAGTTACAAGGGACAGGTGAAATACAATGAGCAGTTCTTC.